This T cell receptor beta chain was profiled in a study of cytomegalovirus exposure and HLA in healthy donors. Whole-study findings and limits: Later analysis identified several of the most significant clusters that appeared linked to common viral pathogens.

Comments on this clone: No antigen is known for it.

The CDR3 extends over 15 amino acids. V was clipped by 4 bases and J by 2 bases; unmatched bases: 9. Per germline, CDR1 SGHDT and CDR2 YYEEEE. Primers for the PCR totalled 60 Vbeta and 13 Jbeta. Sequencing was performed with immunoSEQ multiplex PCR; in TCRdb, only in-frame clones are kept and a portion is missing. The top ten clones hold approximately 1.8% of a sample with 120,000 to 150,000 clones, over 8% of them seen once. This clonotype was sampled from a male donor in good health and CMV-seronegative. V is TRBV5-6 and J is TRBJ2-7, with 7 bases that match TRBD2. The sample taken for sequencing was PBMCs. The chain's CDR3 is CASSQVGEGPYEQYF. CDR3 DNA sequence: TGTGCCAGCAGCCAAGTGGGGGAGGGTCCCTACGAGCAGTACTTC.